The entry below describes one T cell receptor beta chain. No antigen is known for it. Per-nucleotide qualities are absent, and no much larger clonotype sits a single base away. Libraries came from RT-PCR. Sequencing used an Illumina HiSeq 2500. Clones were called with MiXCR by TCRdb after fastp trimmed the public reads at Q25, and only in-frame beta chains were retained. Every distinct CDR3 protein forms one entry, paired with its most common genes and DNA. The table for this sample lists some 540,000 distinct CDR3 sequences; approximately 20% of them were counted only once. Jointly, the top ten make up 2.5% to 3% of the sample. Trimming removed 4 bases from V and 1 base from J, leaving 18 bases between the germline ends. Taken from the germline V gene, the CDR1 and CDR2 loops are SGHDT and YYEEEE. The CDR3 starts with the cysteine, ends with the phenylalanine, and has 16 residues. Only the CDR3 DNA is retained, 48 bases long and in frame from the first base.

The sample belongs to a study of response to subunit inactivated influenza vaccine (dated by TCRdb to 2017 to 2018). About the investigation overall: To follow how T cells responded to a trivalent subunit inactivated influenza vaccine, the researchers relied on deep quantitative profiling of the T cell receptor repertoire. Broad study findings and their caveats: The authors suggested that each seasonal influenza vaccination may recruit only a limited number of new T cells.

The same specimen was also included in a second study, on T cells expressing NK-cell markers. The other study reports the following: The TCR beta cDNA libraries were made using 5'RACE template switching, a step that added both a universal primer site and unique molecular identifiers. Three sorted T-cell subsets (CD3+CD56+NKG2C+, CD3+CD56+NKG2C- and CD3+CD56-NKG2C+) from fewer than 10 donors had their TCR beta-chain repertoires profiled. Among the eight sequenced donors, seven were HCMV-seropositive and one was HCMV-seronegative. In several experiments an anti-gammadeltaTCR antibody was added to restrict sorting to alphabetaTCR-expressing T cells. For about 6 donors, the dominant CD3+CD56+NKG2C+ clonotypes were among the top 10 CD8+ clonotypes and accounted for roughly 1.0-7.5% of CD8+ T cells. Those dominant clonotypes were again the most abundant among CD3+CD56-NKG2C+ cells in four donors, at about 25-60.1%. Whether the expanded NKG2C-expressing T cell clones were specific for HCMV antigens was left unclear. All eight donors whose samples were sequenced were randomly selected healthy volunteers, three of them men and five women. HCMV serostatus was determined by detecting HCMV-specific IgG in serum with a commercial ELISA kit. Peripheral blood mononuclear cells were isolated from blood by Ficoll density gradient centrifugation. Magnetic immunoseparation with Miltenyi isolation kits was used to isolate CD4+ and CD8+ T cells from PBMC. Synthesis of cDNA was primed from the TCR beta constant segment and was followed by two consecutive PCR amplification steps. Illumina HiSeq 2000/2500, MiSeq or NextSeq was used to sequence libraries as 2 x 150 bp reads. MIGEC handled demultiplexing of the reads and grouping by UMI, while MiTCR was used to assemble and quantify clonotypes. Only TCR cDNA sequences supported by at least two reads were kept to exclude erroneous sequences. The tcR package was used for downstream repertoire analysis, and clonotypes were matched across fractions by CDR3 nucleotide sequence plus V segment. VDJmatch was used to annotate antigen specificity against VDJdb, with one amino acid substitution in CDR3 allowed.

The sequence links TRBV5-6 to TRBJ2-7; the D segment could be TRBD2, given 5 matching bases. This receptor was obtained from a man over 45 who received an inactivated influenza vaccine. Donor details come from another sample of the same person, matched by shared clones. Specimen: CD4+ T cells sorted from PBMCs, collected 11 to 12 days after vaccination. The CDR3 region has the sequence CASSDRTDWISYEQYF. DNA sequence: TGTGCCAGCAGCGATCGGACGGACTGGATTTCCTACGAGCAGTACTTC.